A selection of T cell receptor beta chains follows, all from one sample in a study of T cells in Graves' hyperthyroidism and ophthalmopathy. TCRdb redid the calling of the multiplex PCR reads with MiXCR, one entry per CDR3 protein. Counted here are fewer than 450,000 distinct CDR3 sequences, about 18% occurring once; the ten biggest clones make up more than 30%. Sequencing was performed on blood. The source of these receptors is a woman aged 25 to 39 with Graves' hyperthyroidism that later progressed to Graves' ophthalmopathy. Both conserved end residues are part of each CDR3. Clone size is given for some rows only: seen once, a few or many times, or a class if the clone is expanded.

CDR3 protein	V gene	J gene	CDR3 length	clone size
CSASGTRQFF	TRBV20-1	TRBJ2-1	10	many
CASSFTTVFDAFF	TRBV12-3/TRBV12-4	TRBJ1-1	13	many
CASSPRVPTYGYTF	TRBV27	TRBJ1-2	14	many
CASRHRDLATNEKLFF	TRBV28	TRBJ1-4	16	few
CASSTPAVAEAFF	TRBV28	TRBJ1-1	13	many
CASSLSSYQIISGANVLTF	TRBV12-3/TRBV12-4	TRBJ2-6	19	.
CASSYVEYSNQPQHF	TRBV6-5	TRBJ1-5	15	few
CASSFSPRAINTGELFF	TRBV28	TRBJ2-2	17	many
CASSFSKYQETQYF	TRBV5-1	TRBJ2-5	14	.
CASSRKRGPGDTQYF	TRBV11-2	TRBJ2-3	15	many
CAISENGGETQYF	TRBV10-3	TRBJ2-5	13	many
CACLTGTEAFF	TRBV30	TRBJ1-1	11	many
CASSKDPEWEQFF	TRBV11-2	TRBJ2-1	13	.
CASSQVGTGVNQPQHF	TRBV4-1	TRBJ1-5	16	.
CASSVAFGDVDTQYF	TRBV9	TRBJ2-3	15	.
CSARGRIYGNQPQHF	TRBV20-1	TRBJ1-5	15	many
CASSSASGTSGVLWYNEQFF	TRBV27	TRBJ2-1	20	.
CASSLEGAAAEAFF	TRBV5-4	TRBJ1-1	14	many
CASTWTENTEAFF	TRBV6-5	TRBJ1-1	13	many
CSARAGGAYNEQFF	TRBV29-1	TRBJ2-1	14	many
CATSREDTSYGYTF	TRBV15	TRBJ1-2	14	many
CASSALPSGLATGELFF	TRBV9	TRBJ2-2	17	many
CVSSLGTNAYEQYF	TRBV5-1	TRBJ2-7	14	.
CAIRGGGDNEQFF	TRBV10-3	TRBJ2-1	13	.
CASSLTWPGDREETQYF	TRBV2	TRBJ2-5	17	many
CASRVSSGRINEQFF	TRBV19	TRBJ2-1	15	many
CASTDRHGELFF	TRBV27	TRBJ2-2	12	.
CASSLAWGGDSYNEQFF	TRBV7-9	TRBJ2-1	17	few
CASSYSIDSTDTQYF	TRBV6-6	TRBJ2-3	15	many
CSVKARGSTNEQFF	TRBV29-1	TRBJ2-1	14	.
CASSGLWATDTQYF	TRBV6-1	TRBJ2-3	14	.
CASSFQGGDTQYF	TRBV11-1	TRBJ2-3	13	many
CASSPRTSGELFF	TRBV14	TRBJ2-2	13	few
CASSLGMHNEQFF	TRBV28	TRBJ2-1	13	many
CASALIAGAGSTDTQYF	TRBV4-2	TRBJ2-3	17	.
CASTDSRLHGDGYTF	TRBV7-9	TRBJ1-2	15	.
CASSLGEASTDTQYF	TRBV28	TRBJ2-3	15	many
CSARDPASGSTDTQYF	TRBV20-1	TRBJ2-3	16	.
CASSLSGTGNYGYTF	TRBV5-5	TRBJ1-2	15	many
CASSQTTGVNSPLHF	TRBV5-1	TRBJ1-6	15	.